The 13 T cell receptor beta chains below all came from one sample that was sequenced in a study of shared clonotypes between healthy human individuals. This table comes from immunoSEQ multiplex PCR, and its TCRdb copy is limited to in-frame clones, with some not included. Of under 120,000 clones in the sample, around 64% are singletons; the top ten hold about 24%. The sample was memory CD8+ T cells sorted from blood. Subset noted: CD45RO+ cells pooled with CCR7-negative TemRA cells. These receptors all stem from a woman aged 25 to 39 in good health.

The chain links TRBV18 to TRBJ2-7; D uncertain. This CDR3 region has 14 residues. The V and J ends lost 2 bases and 0 bases respectively, with 8 bases between them. CDR1 is KGHSH, CDR2 LQKENI, per germline. In nucleotides, the CDR3 is TGTGCCAGCTCACCAAGTAGGAGCTCCTACGAGCAGTACTTC. It specifies CASSPSRSSYEQYF.

V is TRBV11-3 and J is TRBJ1-1; unclear D gene. CDR3 length: 16 amino acids. V lost 0 bases to trimming and J lost 0 bases, with 11 bases between them. Germline CDR1 is SGHNT and CDR2 is YENEEA. The CDR3 loop reads CASSLDPGRLNTEAFF. In DNA form, the CDR3 reads TGTGCCAGCAGCTTAGATCCGGGCCGGTTGAACACTGAAGCTTTCTTT.

The CDR3 sequence: CASSPMGTGELFF. DNA for the CDR3: TGTGCCAGCAGTCCCATGGGGACCGGGGAGCTGTTTTTT. This chain links TRBV27 with TRBJ2-2; D gene ambiguous. This CDR3 is 13 amino acids long. CDR1 is MNHEY, CDR2 SMNVEV, per germline (reference sequence). Trimming left V 5 bases short and J 5 bases short, with 9 bases between.

This clone was counted a single time. The CDR3 nucleotides read TGTGCCAGCAGCTTAGCAGGGGGACTAGCGGGAGAGTTTGAGCAGTTCTTC. It translates to CASSLAGGLAGEFEQFF. This chain connects TRBV7-9 to TRBJ2-1; 14 bases are a match to TRBD2. The CDR3 has 17 residues. J was trimmed by 9 bases and V by 0 bases; bases with no gene match: 7. The germline gives CDR1 SEHNR, CDR2 FQNEAQ (reference sequence). The full variable domain, completed using reference TRBV7-9 and TRBJ2-1, is DTGVSQNPRHKITKRGQNVTFRCDPISEHNRLYWYRQTLGQGPEFLTYFQNEAQLEKSRLLSDRFSAERPKGSFSTLEIQRTEQGDSAMYLCASSLAGGLAGEFEQFFGPGTRLTVL.

This chain links TRBV25-1 with TRBJ1-5, with no clear D. Per the germline V gene, CDR1 is MGHDK and CDR2 is SYGVNS. V was cut by 2 bases and J by 1 base, with 15 bases left in between. The CDR3 consists of 17 residues. The chain's CDR3 is CASSESSGQLSNQPQHF. DNA for the CDR3: TGTGCCAGCAGTGAAAGTTCGGGTCAGTTGAGCAATCAGCCCCAGCATTTT.

The CDR3 spells CASSDGQSTDTQYF. CDR3 in DNA: TGTGCCAGCAGTGACGGGCAAAGCACAGATACGCAGTATTTT. The chain combines TRBV6-4 with TRBJ2-3; no firm D call. The CDR3 is made up of 14 amino acids. Per the germline V gene, CDR1 is MRHNA and CDR2 is SNTAGT. Trimming left V 2 bases short and J 0 bases short, with 6 bases between.

The chain links TRBV2 to TRBJ2-2; a possible D gene is TRBD1 (5 bases). The germline V and J ends were trimmed by 4 bases and 0 bases, with 9 bases remaining between them. This CDR3 region has 15 residues. Germline values: CDR1 SNHLY, CDR2 FYNNEI. In nucleotides, the CDR3 is TGTGCCAGCAGTGGACAGCACTCGAACACCGGGGAGCTGTTTTTT. This codes for CASSGQHSNTGELFF.

This clone was counted only a few times. This chain links TRBV6-1 with TRBJ2-3; D perhaps matches TRBD2 (6 bases). Trimming took off 6 bases at V and 4 bases at J, with 11 bases between the two ends. The CDR3 length is 13 residues. The germline V gene has CDR1 MNHNS and CDR2 SASEGT. CDR3 protein: CASSGGEADTQYF. As DNA, the CDR3 is TGTGCCAGCAGCGGTGGGGAGGCAGATACGCAGTATTTT.

V gene TRBV6-4 combines with J gene TRBJ2-2, with D possibly matching TRBD2 (5 bases). This CDR3 contains 14 residues. Germline V gene sequence: CDR1 MRHNA, CDR2 SNTAGT. The V and J ends lost 2 bases and 3 bases respectively, with 7 bases between them. CDR3 protein: CASSDRRDTGELFF. CDR3 DNA: TGTGCCAGCAGTGACAGGCGGGACACCGGGGAGCTGTTTTTT.

The J gene is TRBJ2-5, the V gene TRBV28, with D perhaps TRBD1 (5 bases). CDR3 length equals 15 residues. V shed 2 bases and J shed 5 bases, with 15 bases lying between them. Germline assignment: CDR1 MDHEN and CDR2 SYDVKM. The CDR3 DNA reads TGTGCCAGCAGTTTAATCCAGGGTGAAGGCGAGACCCAGTACTTC. It is translated as CASSLIQGEGETQYF. Full variable domain (rest looked up from reference TRBV28 and TRBJ2-5): DVKVTQSSRYLVKRTGEKVFLECVQDMDHENMFWYRQDPGLGLRLIYFSYDVKMKEKGDIPEGYSVSREKKERFSLILESASTNQTSMYLCASSLIQGEGETQYFGPGTRLLVL.

This sequence joins TRBV30 and TRBJ2-1; 9 nucleotides match TRBD2. The CDR3 has 13 residues. Germline values: CDR1 GTSNPN, CDR2 SVGIG (reference sequence). The CDR3 region has the DNA TGTCGCGGGAGGGACTGGGTCGACAATGAGCAGTTCTTC. Protein sequence: CRGRDWVDNEQFF. Full variable domain (rest looked up from reference TRBV30 and TRBJ2-1): SQTIHQWPATLVQPVGSPLSLECTVEGTSNPNLYWYRQAAGRGLQLLFYSVGIGQISSEVPQNLSASRPQDRQFILSSKKLLLSDSGFYLCRGRDWVDNEQFFGPGTRLTVL.

The chain combines TRBV16 with TRBJ1-1; the match to TRBD1 covers 12 bases. The CDR3 covers 17 residues. Germline V lookup: CDR1 KGHSY, CDR2 FQNENV. Losses at the gene ends were 4 bases for V and 2 bases for J; bases not matched to a gene: 8. The CDR3 DNA sequence: TGTGCCAGCAGCCCCACCGGGACAGGGGGCGCAAACACTGAAGCTTTCTTT. Protein sequence: CASSPTGTGGANTEAFF.

The CDR3 sequence: CASSPPGQGIAGELFF. The CDR3 DNA sequence: TGTGCCAGCAGCCCTCCGGGACAGGGTATCGCCGGGGAGCTGTTTTTT. The chain recombines TRBV11-2 with TRBJ2-2, with 9 bases aligning to TRBD1. Germline CDR1 and CDR2: SGHAT and FQNNGV. The CDR3 loop spans 16 amino acids. V shed 5 bases and J 6 bases; nucleotides not matched to a gene: 10.